The present entry profiles one T cell receptor (beta chain) with its context. The sample comes from a study of blood T cell repertoires in COVID-19. Losses at the gene ends were 5 bases for V and 9 bases for J; bases not matched to a gene: 9. Germline CDR1 MNHEY, CDR2 SMNVEV (reference sequence). The CDR3 has 14 amino acids. The data were produced by immunoSEQ multiplex PCR, yet TCRdb's version contains in-frame clones alone and is incomplete. The table has about 120,000 clones, roughly 84% seen once. The chain links TRBV27 to TRBJ2-2; TRBD1 matches at 7 bases. The sequencing input was PBMCs or T cells enriched from blood (not recorded which). This sequence originates from a woman younger than 45 who had recovered from COVID-19. The CDR3 spells CASSGQEITRELFF. CDR3 bases: TGTGCCAGCAGTGGACAGGAAATTACCAGGGAGCTGTTTTTT.